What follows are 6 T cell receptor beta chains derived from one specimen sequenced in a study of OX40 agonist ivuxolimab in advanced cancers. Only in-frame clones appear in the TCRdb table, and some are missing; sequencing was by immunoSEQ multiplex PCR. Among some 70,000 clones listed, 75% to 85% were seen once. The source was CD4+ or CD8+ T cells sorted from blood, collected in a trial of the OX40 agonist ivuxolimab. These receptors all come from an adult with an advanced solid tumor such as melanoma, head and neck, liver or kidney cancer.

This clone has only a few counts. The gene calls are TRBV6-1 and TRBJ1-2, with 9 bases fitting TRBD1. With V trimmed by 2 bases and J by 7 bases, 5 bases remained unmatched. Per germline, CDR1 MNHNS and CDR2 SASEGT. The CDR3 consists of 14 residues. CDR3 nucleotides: TGTGCCAGCAGTGAATGGACAGGGGCCGGTGGCTACACCTTC. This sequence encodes CASSEWTGAGGYTF.

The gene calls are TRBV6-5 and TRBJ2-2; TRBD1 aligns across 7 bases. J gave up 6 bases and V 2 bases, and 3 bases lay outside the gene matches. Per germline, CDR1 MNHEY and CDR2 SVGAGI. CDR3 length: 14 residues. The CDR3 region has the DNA TGTGCCAGCAGTTACGACAGGGCTGCCGGGGAGCTGTTTTTT. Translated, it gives CASSYDRAAGELFF.

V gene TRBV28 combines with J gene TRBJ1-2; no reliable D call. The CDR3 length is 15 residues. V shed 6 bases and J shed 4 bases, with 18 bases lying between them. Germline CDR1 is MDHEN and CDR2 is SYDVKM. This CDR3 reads CASSSLGEQVYGYTF. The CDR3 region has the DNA TGTGCCAGCAGCTCCCTCGGCGAGCAGGTCTATGGCTACACCTTC.

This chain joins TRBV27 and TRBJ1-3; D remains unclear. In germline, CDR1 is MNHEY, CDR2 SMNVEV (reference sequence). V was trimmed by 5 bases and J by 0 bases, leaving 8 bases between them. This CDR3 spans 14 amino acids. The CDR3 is CASSPSISGNTIYF. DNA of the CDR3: TGTGCCAGCAGTCCCAGCATCTCTGGAAACACCATATATTTT.

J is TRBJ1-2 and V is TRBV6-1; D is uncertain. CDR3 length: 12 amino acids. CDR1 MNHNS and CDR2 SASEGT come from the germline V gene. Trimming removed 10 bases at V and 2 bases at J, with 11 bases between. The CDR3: CAINEGNYGYTF. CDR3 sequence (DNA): TGTGCCATCAACGAAGGGAACTATGGCTACACCTTC.

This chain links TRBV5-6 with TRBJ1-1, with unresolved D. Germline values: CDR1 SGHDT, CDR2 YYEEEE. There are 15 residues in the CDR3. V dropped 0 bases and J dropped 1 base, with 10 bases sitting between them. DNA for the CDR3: TGTGCCAGCAGCTTGGCCTTGGCGGGGAACACTGAAGCTTTCTTT. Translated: CASSLALAGNTEAFF.